This T cell receptor beta chain was documented in a study of CD8 T cells in Susac syndrome. Study-wide context: When blood was collected, patients with Susac syndrome were therapy-naive, were taking corticosteroids, or were receiving intravenous immunoglobulin alone.

Random hexamers were used to reverse transcribe an amount of roughly 0.5 to 1 ug RNA. An immunoSEQ multiplex PCR generated amplified TCR beta CDR3 products spanning 54 Vbeta and 13 Jbeta. From the immunoSEQ multiplex PCR reads, TCRdb called clonotypes with MiXCR, one entry per CDR3 protein. The sample holds some 150,000 distinct CDR3 sequences, about 95% seen once. The CDR3 consists of 16 residues. V lost 1 base to trimming and J lost 5 bases; unmatched junction nucleotides: 8. CDR1 and CDR2 from the germline V gene are LGHDT and YNNKEL (reference sequence). V usage is TRBV3-1 and J usage is TRBJ1-1; 9 nucleotides match TRBD1. The clonotype was recovered from a human donor with Susac syndrome. Material: CD4+ T cells from PBMCs. The CDR3 DNA sequence: TGTGCCAGCAGCCAAGGCAAGGGACAGGGCGAAACTGAAGCTTTCTTT. It translates to CASSQGKGQGETEAFF.